The clone carrying this T cell receptor beta chain turned up a few times. Antigen unknown. This specimen comes from a study of T cell repertoires in cytomegalovirus infection. Study-level background: HLA-C-restricted CMV epitopes, recently identified, and well-studied HLA-B-restricted ones were used by the study. Based on public TCR beta signatures, there were indications of CMV infection and of a matching HLA type.

Study-wide results and caveats: What dominated the ex vivo response were HLA-C-restricted CMV-specific TCR beta clonotypes. Summed public TCR beta family frequency identified CMV carriers bearing the relevant HLA.

TCRdb ran MiXCR on the reads and lists one entry per CDR3 protein. The sample comprises around 770,000 distinct CDR3 sequences, 25% to 35% of which are singletons, and around 13% rests with the top ten. The V gene lost 0 bases and the J gene lost 7 bases, with 10 bases spanning the gap. This CDR3 has 14 residues. Germline CDR1 reads LNHDA; CDR2 reads SQIVND (reference sequence). This chain links TRBV19 with TRBJ2-1; D not resolved. This clonotype originated in a human donor in good health (CMV status not recorded). Some clones in this sample may be carry-over from other donors' samples. The sample here was cultured CD8+ T cells from PBMCs, taken from culture after CMV antigen stimulation. CDR3 loop: CASSIEPPWNEQFF. The DNA for the CDR3 is TGTGCCAGTAGTATAGAGCCCCCCTGGAATGAGCAGTTCTTC.